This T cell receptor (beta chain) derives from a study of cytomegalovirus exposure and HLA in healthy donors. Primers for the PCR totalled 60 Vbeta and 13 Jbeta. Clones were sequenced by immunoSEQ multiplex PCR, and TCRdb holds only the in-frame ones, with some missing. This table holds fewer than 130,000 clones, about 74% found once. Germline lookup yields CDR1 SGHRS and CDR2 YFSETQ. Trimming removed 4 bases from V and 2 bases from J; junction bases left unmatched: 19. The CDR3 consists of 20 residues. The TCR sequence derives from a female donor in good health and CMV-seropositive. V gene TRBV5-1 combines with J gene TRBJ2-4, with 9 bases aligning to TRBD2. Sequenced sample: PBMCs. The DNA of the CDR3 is TGCGCCAGCAGCCCGACTGGGAGCGGGGGGCGACACGGGCCCAAAAACATTCAGTACTTC. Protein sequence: CASSPTGSGGRHGPKNIQYF.